This T cell receptor (beta chain) was obtained from a study of spatial heterogeneity in lung cancer. Using its own MiXCR run on the 5' RACE reads, TCRdb lists one record per CDR3 protein. The data show 30,000 to 45,000 distinct CDR3 sequences, 7.5% to 8% seen once. The CDR3 spans 14 residues. V shed 0 bases and J shed 2 bases, with 8 bases lying between them. The germline V gene encodes CDR1 SGHDN and CDR2 FVKESK. Stated time point: sample taken at primary tumor resection. This clonotype occurred many times. The sequenced sample was PBMCs, obtained at surgery. The TCR was taken from a male donor with early-stage non-small cell lung cancer. The chain is built from TRBV14 and TRBJ2-7; tentatively, D is TRBD2 (5 bases). The CDR3 region is CASSQDPRAYEQYF. The CDR3 DNA sequence: TGTGCCAGCAGCCAAGATCCGCGGGCCTACGAGCAGTACTTC.